The entry below describes one T cell receptor (beta chain). Its antigen remains undetermined. No quality values exist for individual bases; no much larger clone is one base distant. The sample is drawn from a study of CD8 T cells in Susac syndrome (dated by TCRdb to between 2018 and 2021). With regard to the full study: Repertoire sequencing was used to test whether CD8+ T cell activation and differentiation in Susac syndrome was antigen driven. Clonality of the CD8+ T cell repertoire was compared between eleven to twelve healthy donors, approximately 14 Susac syndrome patients and about 15 multiple sclerosis patients.

Peripheral blood CD8+ and CD4+ T cells from healthy donors, Susac syndrome patients and multiple sclerosis patients were profiled by high-throughput TCR beta sequencing. The multiple sclerosis controls were treatment-naive patients whose relapsing-remitting disease, either stable or active, fulfilled the revised McDonald criteria. Bulk CD8+ and CD4+ T cells were purified by magnetic negative isolation, whereas CD8+ TEMRA cells were enriched by FACS. Blood was collected in EDTA tubes and processed within 24 hours, with PBMCs isolated through density gradient centrifugation. PBMCs intended for TCR sequencing were cryopreserved in liquid nitrogen and were subsequently thawed in a 37 degrees C water bath. Purity of sorted or isolated CD4+, CD8+ and CD8+ TEMRA cells was at least 90%. The study at large found these results: The TCR sequencing and HLA analysis was acknowledged to have included a relatively small number of individuals.

RNA was extracted with the RNeasy kit and 0.5 to 1 ug was reverse transcribed using random hexamers. The immunoSEQ multiplex PCR assay, covering 54 Vbeta and 13 Jbeta segments, was used to amplify TCR beta CDR3 regions. PCR amplification bias was corrected by using a synthetic template baseline for primer optimization and computational correction. The study's processing was this. Reads were annotated to V, D and J genes according to IMGT and were analyzed with immunoSEQ Analyzer, with only productive sequences retained. Clonality was calculated as one minus the Shannon entropy normalized by log2 of the number of productive unique sequences. Public and private clones were assessed among the 100 most prevalent clones of each patient and control. Susac-specific clones were defined as absent from healthy and MS cohorts, 1052 published viral clones and other ImmuneACCESS disease sequences. TCRdb took the public reads, trimmed them with fastp at Q25, ran MiXCR for clone calling and kept in-frame beta chains. Merged by CDR3 protein, the rows form single entries marked with the most common genes and DNA. The V and J calls follow TCRdb's processing rather than the paper's. The table for this sample lists 400,000 or so distinct CDR3 sequences; approximately 89% of them were counted only once. About 0.12% of the sample comes from the top ten.

The CDR3 numbers 15 residues from cysteine through phenylalanine. Solely the CDR3 DNA is kept, with 45 bases framed from the first base. In the germline V gene, CDR1 corresponds to SGHVS and CDR2 to FNYEAQ. V and J are trimmed by 5 bases and 5 bases, and the gene matches miss 11 bases of the junction. This clonotype originated in a human donor with multiple sclerosis. The receptor chain draws on TRBV7-6 and TRBJ2-7; 8 nucleotides in the junction match TRBD1. The specimen sequenced was CD8+ T cells from PBMCs. The CDR3 protein is CASSPGAGGWDEQYF. The nucleotide sequence is given as TGTGCCAGCAGCCCAGGCGCAGGGGGCTGGGACGAGCAGTACTTC.